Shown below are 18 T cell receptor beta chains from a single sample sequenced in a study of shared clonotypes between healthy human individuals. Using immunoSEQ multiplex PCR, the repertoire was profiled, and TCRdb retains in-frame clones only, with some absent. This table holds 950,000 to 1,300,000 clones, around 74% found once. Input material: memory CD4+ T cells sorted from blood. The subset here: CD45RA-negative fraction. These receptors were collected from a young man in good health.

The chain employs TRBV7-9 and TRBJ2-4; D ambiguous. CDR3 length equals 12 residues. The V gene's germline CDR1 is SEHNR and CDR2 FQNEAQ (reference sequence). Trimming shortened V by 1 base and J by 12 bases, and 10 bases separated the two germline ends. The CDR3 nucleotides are TGTGCCAGCAGCTTAGAAGCATTCGCTCAGTACTTC. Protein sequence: CASSLEAFAQYF.

In DNA, the CDR3 is TGCGCCAGCAGCGTAGCGGGGGCTAGCACAGATACGCAGTATTTT. It yields the protein CASSVAGASTDTQYF. V and J are TRBV5-1 and TRBJ2-3; 9 bases agree with TRBD2. This CDR3 region has 15 residues. The germline V gene encodes CDR1 SGHRS and CDR2 YFSETQ. Unmatched junction bases numbered 3, after V lost 4 bases and J lost 0 bases. The variable domain in full, completed from reference TRBV5-1 and TRBJ2-3, reads KAGVTQTPRYLIKTRGQQVTLSCSPISGHRSVSWYQQTPGQGLQFLFEYFSETQRNKGNFPGRFSGRQFSNSRSEMNVSTLELGDSALYLCASSVAGASTDTQYFGPGTRLTVL.

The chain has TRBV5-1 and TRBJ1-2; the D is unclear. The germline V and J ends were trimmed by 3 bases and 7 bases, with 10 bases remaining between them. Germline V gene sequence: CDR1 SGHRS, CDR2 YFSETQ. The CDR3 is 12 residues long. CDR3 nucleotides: TGCGCCAGCAGCTACACAGACACTGGCTACACCTTC. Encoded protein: CASSYTDTGYTF.

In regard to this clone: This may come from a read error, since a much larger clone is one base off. The CDR3 DNA reads TGTGCCAGCAGCTTAACGGCTTCACCCCTCCACTTT. This encodes CASSLTASPLHF. The rearrangement links TRBV11-2 to TRBJ1-6; D is unclear. Germline-derived CDR1 and CDR2 are SGHAT and FQNNGV. The length of the CDR3 is 12 residues. Trimming took 2 bases from V and 9 from J, leaving 5 bases between them.

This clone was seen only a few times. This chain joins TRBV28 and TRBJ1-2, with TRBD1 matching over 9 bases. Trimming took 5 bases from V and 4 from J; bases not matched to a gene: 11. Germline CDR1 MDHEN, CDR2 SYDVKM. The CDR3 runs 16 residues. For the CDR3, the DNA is TGTGCCAGCAGTCCCCCCGGACAGGGGAAGAGCTATGGCTACACCTTC. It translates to CASSPPGQGKSYGYTF.

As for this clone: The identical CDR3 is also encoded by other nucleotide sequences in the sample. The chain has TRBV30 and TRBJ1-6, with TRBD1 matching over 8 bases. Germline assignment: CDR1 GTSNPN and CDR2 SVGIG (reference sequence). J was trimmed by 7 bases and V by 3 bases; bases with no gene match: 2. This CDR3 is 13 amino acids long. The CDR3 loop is CAWRDRANSPLHF. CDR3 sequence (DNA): TGTGCCTGGAGGGACAGGGCGAATTCACCCCTCCACTTT.

The DNA of the CDR3 is TGTGCCAGCAGCTCCCAGTCCACTAGCGGCGCCTACGAGCAGTACTTC. Protein sequence: CASSSQSTSGAYEQYF. V is TRBV5-4 and J is TRBJ2-7; 8 bases are shared with TRBD2. This CDR3 spans 16 amino acids. Looked up from germline, CDR1 is SGHNT and CDR2 is YYREEE (reference sequence). V was clipped by 3 bases and J by 2 bases; unmatched bases: 10.

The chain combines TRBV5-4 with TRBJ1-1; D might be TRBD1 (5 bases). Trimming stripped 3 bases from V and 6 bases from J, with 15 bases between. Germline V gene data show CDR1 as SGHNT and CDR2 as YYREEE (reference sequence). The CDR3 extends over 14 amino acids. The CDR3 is CASSSKQGSPEAFF. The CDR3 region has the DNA TGTGCCAGCAGCTCGAAGCAGGGTTCTCCTGAAGCTTTCTTT.

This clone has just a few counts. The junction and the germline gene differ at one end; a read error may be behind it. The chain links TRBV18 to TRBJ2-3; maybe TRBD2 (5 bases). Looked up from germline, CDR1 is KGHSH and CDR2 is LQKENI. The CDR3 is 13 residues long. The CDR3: CASSREGSDAQYF. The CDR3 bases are TGTGCCAGCTCACGAGAGGGATCAGATGCGCAGTATTTT.

CDR3 coding DNA: TGTGCCAGCAGTGAGGCCAGAGGGTCACCCCTCCACTTT. Translating it yields CASSEARGSPLHF. V and J are TRBV6-4 and TRBJ1-6; D not resolved. Germline V gene data show CDR1 as MRHNA and CDR2 as SNTAGT. Trimming removed 3 bases at V and 10 bases at J, with 10 bases between. The CDR3 extends over 13 amino acids.

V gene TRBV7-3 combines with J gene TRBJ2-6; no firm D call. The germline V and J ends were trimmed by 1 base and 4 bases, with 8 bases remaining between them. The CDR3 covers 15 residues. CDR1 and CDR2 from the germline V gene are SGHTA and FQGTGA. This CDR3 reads CASSLSLSGANVLTF. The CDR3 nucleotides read TGTGCCAGCAGCTTAAGTCTATCCGGGGCCAACGTCCTGACTTTC. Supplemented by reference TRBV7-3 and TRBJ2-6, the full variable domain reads GAGVSQTPSNKVTEKGKYVELRCDPISGHTALYWYRQSLGQGPEFLIYFQGTGAADDSGLPNDRFFAVRPEGSVSTLKIQRTERGDSAVYLCASSLSLSGANVLTFGAGSRLTVL.

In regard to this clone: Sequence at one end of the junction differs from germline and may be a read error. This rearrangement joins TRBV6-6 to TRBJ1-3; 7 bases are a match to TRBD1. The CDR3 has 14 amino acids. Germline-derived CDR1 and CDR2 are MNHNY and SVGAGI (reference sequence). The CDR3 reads CASTGELKGNTIYF. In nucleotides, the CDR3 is TGTGCAAGCACAGGGGAGTTGAAAGGAAACACCATATATTTT.

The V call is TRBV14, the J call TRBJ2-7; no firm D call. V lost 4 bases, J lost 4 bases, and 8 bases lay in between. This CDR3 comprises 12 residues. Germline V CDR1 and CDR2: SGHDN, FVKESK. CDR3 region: CASSPAGYEQYF. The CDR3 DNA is TGTGCCAGCAGCCCAGCTGGGTACGAGCAGTACTTC.

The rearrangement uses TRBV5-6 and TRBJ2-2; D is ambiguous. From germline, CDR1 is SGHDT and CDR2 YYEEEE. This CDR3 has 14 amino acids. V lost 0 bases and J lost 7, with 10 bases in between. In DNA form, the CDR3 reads TGTGCCAGCAGCTTGGCCGCGGTGGTCGGGGAGCTGTTTTTT. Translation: CASSLAAVVGELFF. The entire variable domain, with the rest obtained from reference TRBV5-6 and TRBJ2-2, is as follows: DAGVTQSPTHLIKTRGQQVTLRCSPKSGHDTVSWYQQALGQGPQFIFQYYEEEERQRGNFPDRFSGHQFPNYSSELNVNALLLGDSALYLCASSLAAVVGELFFGEGSRLTVL.

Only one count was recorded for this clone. Here the CDR3 DNA reads TGTGCCAGCATCCAACTAGCGGGGGGCACAGATACGCAGTATTTT. Its translation is CASIQLAGGTDTQYF. This chain links TRBV5-6 with TRBJ2-3; 11 bases fit TRBD2. The CDR3 consists of 15 residues. J was trimmed by 1 base and V by 6 bases; bases with no gene match: 4. Germline V CDR1 and CDR2: SGHDT, YYEEEE.

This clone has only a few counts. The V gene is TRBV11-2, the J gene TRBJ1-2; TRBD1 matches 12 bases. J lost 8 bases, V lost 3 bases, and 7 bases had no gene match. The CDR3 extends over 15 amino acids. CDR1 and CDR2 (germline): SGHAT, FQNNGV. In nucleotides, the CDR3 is TGTGCCAGCAGCTTGGCCGGGACAGGGGGCGCGGGCTACACCTTC. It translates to CASSLAGTGGAGYTF.

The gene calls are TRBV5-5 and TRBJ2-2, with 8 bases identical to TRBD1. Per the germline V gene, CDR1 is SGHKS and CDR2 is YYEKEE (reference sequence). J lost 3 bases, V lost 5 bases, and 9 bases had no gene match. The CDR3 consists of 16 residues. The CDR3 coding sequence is TGTGCCAGCAGACAAGGACAGGGTCCCCACACCGGGGAGCTGTTTTTT. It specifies CASRQGQGPHTGELFF.

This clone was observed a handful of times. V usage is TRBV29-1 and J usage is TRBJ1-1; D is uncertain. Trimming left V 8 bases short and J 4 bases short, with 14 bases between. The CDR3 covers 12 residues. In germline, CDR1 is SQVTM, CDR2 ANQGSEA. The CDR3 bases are TGCAGCACCCGGGCGTCTGCCACTGAAGCTTTCTTT. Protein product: CSTRASATEAFF. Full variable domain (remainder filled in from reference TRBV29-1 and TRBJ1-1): SAVISQKPSRDICQRGTSLTIQCQVDSQVTMMFWYRQQPGQSLTLIATANQGSEATYESGFVIDKFPISRPNLTFSTLTVSNMSPEDSSIYLCSTRASATEAFFGQGTRLTVV.